The present TCR beta chain was sequenced within a study of blood T cell repertoires in COVID-19 (dated by TCRdb to between 2020 and 2021). Concerning the study at large: Samples covering the acute and convalescent phases of COVID-19 were provided by collaborators in the United States, Italy and Spain. The prospective study material was composed of cDNA or gDNA derived from T cells, B-cell-depleted T cells, or PBMCs. Subjects who had been exposed to COVID-19, were actively infected with it, or had recovered from it provided the deeply sampled blood TCRbeta repertoires that made up the dataset. The repertoires were released in a freely available public database intended as a resource for research on the immune response to SARS-CoV-2. Samples were obtained from the ongoing ImmuneRACE study (first 160 participants) and from some 1,300 subjects provided by 6 global collaborators. Sample metadata almost always included a de-identified subject ID, COVID-19 status, age in years and sex. Where available, HLA class I and class II types were taken from metadata supplied by the sample provider and were not determined by assay-based typing. What the research found in general, with its limitations: Clinical and demographic metadata were provided uncurated, with the amount varying by source and participant.

A word on this clone: The antigen it binds to is not known. Base qualities were left out, and no much larger clone turns up one base away.

Participants in the prospective study were aged about 18 to 95 years, lived in 20 to 25 United States geographic areas, and enrolled through a virtual design. To assign participants to cohorts, the prospective study relied on clinical history that participants themselves reported in a screening survey and a study questionnaire. Exposed participants had been in contact, within 2 weeks of entering the study, with a person who had a PCR-confirmed or clinician-diagnosed case of COVID-19. Mobile phlebotomists in the prospective study collected whole blood, serum and a nasopharyngeal or oropharyngeal swab from every participant. Additional blood draws and questionnaires over a roughly two-month period could optionally be provided by prospective study participants. Prospective study blood samples were shipped either frozen or at room temperature before DNA extraction. The CDR3 runs 14 amino acids, cysteine and phenylalanine included. Only the CDR3 part of the read is kept: 42 bases, read in frame from the first base. CDR1 and CDR2 are read off the germline V gene as SGHNT and YENEEA. Ends trimmed: V by 4 bases, J by 3 bases; bases unmatched to a gene: 5.

TCRbeta CDR3 regions were amplified from genomic DNA using the immunoSEQ Assay, a bias-controlled multiplex PCR. Per the original workflow: The number of nucleated cells in each sample was estimated by amplification of reference gene primers within the assay. To quantify the absolute abundance of each unique TCRbeta CDR3 rearrangement, sequence reads were collapsed and filtered. For each sample, productive Simpson clonality was calculated as the square root of Simpson's diversity index across productive rearrangements. TCRdb obtained this table from immuneACCESS and retained in-frame rearrangements with V and J assigned. These tables miss some clones; where compared with another copy, unresolved V genes account for less than half of the shortfall, and the remainder is unexplained. The D gene and trimming were derived from the DNA, and the V and J assignments and clone size from that table. The sample table shows 350,000 to 400,000 clones, and roughly 92% are seen once. The biggest ten clones account for about 0.9% of the sample.

This TCR derives from a middle-aged woman who had been exposed to COVID-19. This chain joins TRBV11-3 to TRBJ2-7; TRBD1 fits 8 bases in the junction. Sequencing used PBMCs or T cells enriched from blood (not recorded which). Read as DNA, the sequence is TGTGCCAGCAGCTCCTGGACAGGGAGCTACGAGCAGTACTTC. Translated, it reads CASSSWTGSYEQYF. Here the CDR3 is joined to the reference TRBV11-3 and TRBJ2-7 genes, and the full variable domain is: EAGVVQSPRYKIIEKKQPVAFWCNPISGHNTLYWYLQNLGQGPELLIRYENEEAVDDSQLPKDRFSAERLKGVDSTLKIQPAELGDSAVYLCASSSWTGSYEQYFGPGTRLTVT.